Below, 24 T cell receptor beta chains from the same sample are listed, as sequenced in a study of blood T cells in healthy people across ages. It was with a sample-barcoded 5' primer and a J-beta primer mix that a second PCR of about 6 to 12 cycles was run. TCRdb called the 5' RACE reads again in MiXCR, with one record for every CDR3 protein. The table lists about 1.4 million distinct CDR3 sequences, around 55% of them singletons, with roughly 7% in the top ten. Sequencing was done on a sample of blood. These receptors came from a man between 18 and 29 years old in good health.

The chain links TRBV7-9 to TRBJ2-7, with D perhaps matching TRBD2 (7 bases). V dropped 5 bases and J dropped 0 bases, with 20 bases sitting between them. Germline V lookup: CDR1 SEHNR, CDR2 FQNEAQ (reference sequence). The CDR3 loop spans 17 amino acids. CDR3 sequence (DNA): TGTGCCAGCAGCGGGGGGGGTAACAGGGAAAGCTCCTACGAGCAGTACTTC. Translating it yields CASSGGGNRESSYEQYF.

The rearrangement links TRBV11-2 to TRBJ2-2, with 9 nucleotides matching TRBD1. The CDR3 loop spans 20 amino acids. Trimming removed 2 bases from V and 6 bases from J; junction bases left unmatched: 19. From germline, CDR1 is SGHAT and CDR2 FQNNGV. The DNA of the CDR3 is TGTGCCAGCAGCTTACAACCTAGGGACAGGGATAGGTACCTCCCCGGGGAGCTGTTTTTT. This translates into CASSLQPRDRDRYLPGELFF.

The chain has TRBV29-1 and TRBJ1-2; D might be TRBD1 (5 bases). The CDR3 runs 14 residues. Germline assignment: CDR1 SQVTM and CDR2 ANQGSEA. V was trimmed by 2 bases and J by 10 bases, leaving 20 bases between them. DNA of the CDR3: TGCAGCGTTGAACGGTCCGGGGCCGGAGATGCCTACACCTTC. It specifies CSVERSGAGDAYTF.

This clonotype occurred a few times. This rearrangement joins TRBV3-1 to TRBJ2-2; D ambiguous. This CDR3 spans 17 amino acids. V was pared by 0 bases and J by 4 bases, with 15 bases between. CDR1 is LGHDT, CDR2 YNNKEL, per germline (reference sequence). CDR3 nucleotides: TGTGCCAGCAGCCAAGATCTTTCGGGCGGTGGCACCGGGGAGCTGTTTTTT. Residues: CASSQDLSGGGTGELFF. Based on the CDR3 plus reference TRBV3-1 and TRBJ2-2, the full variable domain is DTAVSQTPKYLVTQMGNDKSIKCEQNLGHDTMYWYKQDSKKFLKIMFSYNNKELIINETVPNRFSPKSPDKAHLNLHINSLELGDSAVYFCASSQDLSGGGTGELFFGEGSRLTVL.

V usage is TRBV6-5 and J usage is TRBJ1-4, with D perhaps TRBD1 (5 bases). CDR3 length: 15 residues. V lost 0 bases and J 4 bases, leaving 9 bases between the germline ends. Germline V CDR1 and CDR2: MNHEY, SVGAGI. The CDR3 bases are TGTGCCAGCAGTTACTCCAGACAGCATAATGAAAAACTGTTTTTT. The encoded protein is CASSYSRQHNEKLFF.

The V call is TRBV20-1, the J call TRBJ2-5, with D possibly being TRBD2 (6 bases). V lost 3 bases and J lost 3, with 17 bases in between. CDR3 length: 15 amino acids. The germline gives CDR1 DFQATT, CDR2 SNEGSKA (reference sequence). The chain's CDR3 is CSASEAPGTEETQYF. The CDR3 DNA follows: TGCAGTGCTAGTGAAGCCCCCGGGACTGAAGAGACCCAGTACTTC.

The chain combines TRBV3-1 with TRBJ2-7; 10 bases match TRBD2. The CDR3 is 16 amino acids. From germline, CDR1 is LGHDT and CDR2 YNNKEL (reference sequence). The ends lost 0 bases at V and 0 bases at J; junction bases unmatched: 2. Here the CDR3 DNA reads TGTGCCAGCAGCCAAGAAGGACTAGCGGTCTCCTACGAGCAGTACTTC. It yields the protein CASSQEGLAVSYEQYF.

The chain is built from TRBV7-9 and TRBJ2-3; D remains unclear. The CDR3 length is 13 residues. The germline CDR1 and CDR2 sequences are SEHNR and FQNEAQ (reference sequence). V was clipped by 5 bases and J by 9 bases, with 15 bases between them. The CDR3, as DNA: TGTGCCAGCAGCCCTCCCCTTCCTGAAACGCAGTATTTT. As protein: CASSPPLPETQYF.

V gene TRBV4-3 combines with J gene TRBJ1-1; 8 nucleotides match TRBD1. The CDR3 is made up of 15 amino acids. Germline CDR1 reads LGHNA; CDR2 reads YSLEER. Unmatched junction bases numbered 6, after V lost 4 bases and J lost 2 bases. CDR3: CASSPTGQANTEAFF. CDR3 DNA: TGCGCCAGCAGCCCCACGGGACAGGCTAACACTGAAGCTTTCTTT.

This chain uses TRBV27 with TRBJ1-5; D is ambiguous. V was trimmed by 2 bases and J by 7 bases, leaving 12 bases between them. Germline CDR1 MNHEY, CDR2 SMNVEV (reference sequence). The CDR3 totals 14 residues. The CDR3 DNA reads TGTGCCAGCAGTTTAGCCCCACCTGGACAGCCCCAGCATTTT. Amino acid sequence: CASSLAPPGQPQHF.

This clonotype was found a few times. This CDR3 reads CSARDLTSGRQLETQYF. CDR3 nucleotide sequence: TGCAGTGCTAGGGATCTGACTAGCGGGAGACAATTGGAGACCCAGTACTTC. The rearrangement joins TRBV20-1 to TRBJ2-5; 12 bases fit TRBD2. CDR1 is DFQATT, CDR2 SNEGSKA, per germline (reference sequence). Losses at the gene ends were 3 bases for V and 5 bases for J; bases not matched to a gene: 13. The CDR3 covers 17 residues.

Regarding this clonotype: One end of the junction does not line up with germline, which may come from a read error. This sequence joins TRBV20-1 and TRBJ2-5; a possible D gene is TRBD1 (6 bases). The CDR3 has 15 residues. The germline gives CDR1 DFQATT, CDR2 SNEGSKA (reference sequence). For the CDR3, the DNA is TGCAGTGCTAGAGATAGTACAGGGTTTAATGAGAACCAGTACTTC. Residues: CSARDSTGFNENQYF.

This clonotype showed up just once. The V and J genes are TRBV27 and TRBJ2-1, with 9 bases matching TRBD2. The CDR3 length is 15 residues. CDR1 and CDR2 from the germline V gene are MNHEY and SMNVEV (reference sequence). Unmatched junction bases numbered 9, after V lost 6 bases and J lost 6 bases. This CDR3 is CASSQSGGLANEQFF. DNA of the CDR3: TGTGCCAGCAGCCAGAGCGGGGGGCTCGCCAATGAGCAGTTCTTC.

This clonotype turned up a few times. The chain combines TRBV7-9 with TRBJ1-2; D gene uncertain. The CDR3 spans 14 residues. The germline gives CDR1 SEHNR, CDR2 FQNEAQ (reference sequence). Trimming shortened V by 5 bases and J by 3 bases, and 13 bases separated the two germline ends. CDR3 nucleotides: TGTGCCAGCAGCCCCCCTACTTCCGACTATGGCTACACCTTC. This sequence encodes CASSPPTSDYGYTF.

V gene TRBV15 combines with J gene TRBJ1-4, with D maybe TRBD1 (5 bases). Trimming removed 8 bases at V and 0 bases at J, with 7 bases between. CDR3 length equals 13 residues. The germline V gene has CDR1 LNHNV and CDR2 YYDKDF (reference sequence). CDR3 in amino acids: CATWGTTNEKLFF. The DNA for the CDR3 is TGTGCCACCTGGGGGACAACTAATGAAAAACTGTTTTTT.

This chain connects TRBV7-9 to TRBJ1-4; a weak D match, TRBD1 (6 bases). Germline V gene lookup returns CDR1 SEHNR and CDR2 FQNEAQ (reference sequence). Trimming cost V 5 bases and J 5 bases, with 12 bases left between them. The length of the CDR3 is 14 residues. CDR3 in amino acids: CASSPTGMNEKLFF. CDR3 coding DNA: TGTGCCAGCAGCCCGACAGGAATGAATGAAAAACTGTTTTTT.

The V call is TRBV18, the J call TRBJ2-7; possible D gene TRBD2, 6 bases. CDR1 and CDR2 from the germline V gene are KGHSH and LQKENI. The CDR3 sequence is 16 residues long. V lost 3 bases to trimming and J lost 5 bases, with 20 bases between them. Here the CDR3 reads CASSPFSRGSVDEQYF. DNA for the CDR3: TGTGCCAGCTCACCGTTTTCCCGGGGGAGTGTCGACGAGCAGTACTTC.

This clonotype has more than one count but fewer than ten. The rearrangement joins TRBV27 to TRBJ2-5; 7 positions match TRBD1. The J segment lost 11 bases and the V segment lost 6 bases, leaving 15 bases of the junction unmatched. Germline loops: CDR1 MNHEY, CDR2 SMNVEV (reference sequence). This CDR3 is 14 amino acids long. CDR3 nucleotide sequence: TGTGCCAGCAGAGTACAGGGGCAAGTGGGAGAGCAGTACTTC. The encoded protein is CASRVQGQVGEQYF.

The CDR3 nucleotides read TGTGCCAGCAGCTCCACAGAAAAAGCTTTCTTT. This sequence encodes CASSSTEKAFF. The V and J genes are TRBV5-6 and TRBJ1-1; D remains ambiguous. Germline assignment: CDR1 SGHDT and CDR2 YYEEEE. Trimming removed 3 bases from V and 9 bases from J, with 9 bases in between. This CDR3 has 11 residues.

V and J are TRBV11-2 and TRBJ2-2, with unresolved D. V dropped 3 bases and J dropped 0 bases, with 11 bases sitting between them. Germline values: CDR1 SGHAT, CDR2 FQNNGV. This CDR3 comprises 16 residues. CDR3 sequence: CASSFPSRANTGELFF. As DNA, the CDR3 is TGTGCCAGCAGCTTTCCAAGTAGGGCGAACACCGGGGAGCTGTTTTTT.

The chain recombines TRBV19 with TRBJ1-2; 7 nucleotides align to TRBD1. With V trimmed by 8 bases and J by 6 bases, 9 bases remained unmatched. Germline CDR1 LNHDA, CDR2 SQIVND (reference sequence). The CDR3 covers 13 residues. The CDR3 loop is CASFYRGADGYTF. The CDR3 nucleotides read TGTGCCAGTTTTTACAGGGGCGCGGATGGCTACACCTTC.

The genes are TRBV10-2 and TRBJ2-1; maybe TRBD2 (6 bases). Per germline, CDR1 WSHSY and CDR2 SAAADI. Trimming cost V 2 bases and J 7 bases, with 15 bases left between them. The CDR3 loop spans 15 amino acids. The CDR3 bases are TGCGCCAGCAGTGAGATTAGCGGAGTCAGGAATGAGCAGTTCTTC. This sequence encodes CASSEISGVRNEQFF.

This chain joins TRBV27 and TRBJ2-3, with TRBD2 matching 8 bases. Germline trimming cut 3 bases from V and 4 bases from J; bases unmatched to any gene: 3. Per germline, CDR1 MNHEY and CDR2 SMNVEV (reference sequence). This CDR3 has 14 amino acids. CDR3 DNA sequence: TGTGCCAGCAGTTTTAGAGCGGGAGCAGATACGCAGTATTTT. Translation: CASSFRAGADTQYF.

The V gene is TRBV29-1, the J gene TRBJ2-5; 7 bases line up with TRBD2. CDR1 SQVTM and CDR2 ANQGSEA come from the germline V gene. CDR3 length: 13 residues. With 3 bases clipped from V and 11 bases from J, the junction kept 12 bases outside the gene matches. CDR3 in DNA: TGCAGCGTTGATCCCATAGGGAGGGAAGAGCAGTACTTC. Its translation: CSVDPIGREEQYF. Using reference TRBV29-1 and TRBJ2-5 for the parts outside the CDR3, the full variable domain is SAVISQKPSRDICQRGTSLTIQCQVDSQVTMMFWYRQQPGQSLTLIATANQGSEATYESGFVIDKFPISRPNLTFSTLTVSNMSPEDSSIYLCSVDPIGREEQYFGPGTRLLVL.